Listed below are T cell receptor beta chains from one sample, sequenced in a study of blood T cell repertoires in COVID-19. TCRdb's table, derived via immunoSEQ multiplex PCR, lists solely in-frame clones and lacks some. The top ten clones hold more than 3% of a sample with about 380,000 clones, roughly 85% of them seen once. The sample comprised peripheral blood. Every receptor here comes from a woman aged 18-29 years with acute or convalescent COVID-19. Both conserved end residues are part of each CDR3. D genes are given only for firm matches. Size is stated for part of the rows, as once, few or many counts, or as a class when the clone is expanded.

j_gene | v_gene | d_gene | abundance | CDR3aa | CDR3nt
TRBJ1-2 | TRBV28 | . | . | CASSFGYGYTF | TGTGCCAGCAGTTTCGGCTATGGCTACACCTTC
TRBJ1-1 | TRBV28 | . | . | CASSSTGTPSLGTEAFF | TGTGCCAGCAGTTCTACCGGGACTCCATCTTTGGGCACTGAAGCTTTCTTT
TRBJ2-3 | TRBV7-9 | TRBD1 | . | CASSLGQGATQYF | TGTGCCAGCAGCTTAGGGCAGGGGGCTACGCAGTATTTT
TRBJ1-4 | TRBV11-2 | TRBD1 | . | CASSLTGQGGQEKLFF | TGTGCCAGCAGCTTAACGGGACAGGGGGGACAGGAAAAACTGTTTTTT
TRBJ2-7 | TRBV18 | TRBD1 | . | CASSPGQGFGEQYF | TGTGCCAGCTCACCGGGACAGGGTTTTGGCGAGCAGTACTTC
TRBJ2-3 | TRBV18 | . | . | CASSPLSGWSDTQYF | TGTGCCAGCTCACCACTGTCGGGTTGGTCAGATACGCAGTATTTT
TRBJ1-2 | TRBV9 | TRBD1 | few | CASSEGTGAGGYTF | TGTGCCAGCAGCGAAGGGACAGGGGCTGGTGGCTACACCTTC
TRBJ1-2 | TRBV28 | . | few | CASSLESRWGYTF | TGTGCCAGCAGTTTAGAGTCCCGGTGGGGCTACACCTTC
TRBJ1-1 | TRBV6-6 | TRBD1 | . | CASSYIGQGNTEAFF | TGTGCCAGCAGTTACATAGGACAGGGGAACACTGAAGCTTTCTTT
TRBJ2-5 | TRBV5-1 | . | . | CASSLRPGQETQYF | TGCGCCAGCAGCTTGAGGCCGGGACAAGAGACCCAGTACTTC
TRBJ1-6 | TRBV12-3/TRBV12-4 | . | . | CASSTGWDSPLHF | TGTGCCAGCAGCACAGGATGGGATTCACCCCTCCACTTT